The rows below give T cell receptor beta chains drawn from one sample of a study of T cell changes during pregnancy in multiple sclerosis. Measured with immunoSEQ multiplex PCR; TCRdb has only the in-frame clones, and not every one. The data hold 65,000 to 75,000 clones, with 80% to 95% observed a single time. Material: peripheral blood, obtained after pregnancy. Source of these receptors: a female donor in good health, enrolled as a control in a pregnancy study. Each CDR3 is given with its conserved first and last residue. Each record gives: V gene, J gene, CDR3 protein.

>TRBV2|TRBJ2-5
CASRPPAPAWETQYF
>TRBV9|TRBJ2-7
CASSDGTGVSYEQYF
>TRBV10-2|TRBJ1-6
CASRETGGHSPLHF
>TRBV19|TRBJ2-2
CASSIDSPGQGAHGELFF
>TRBV28|TRBJ2-7
CASSSPGGTGRPEQYF
>TRBV27|TRBJ2-3
CASRLLRGTDTQYF
>TRBV7-2|TRBJ2-7
CASSLRLAGPYEQYF
>TRBV6-5|TRBJ1-2
CASSAPNRGSYGYTF
>TRBV6-4|TRBJ2-1
CASSDSSGGANEQFF
>TRBV27|TRBJ1-6
CASSPGTGETYNSPLHF
>TRBV19|TRBJ1-6
CASKTGGAYNSPLHF
>TRBV19|TRBJ2-4
CASKGLAGTYWCKNIQYF
>TRBV27|TRBJ2-7
CASSWAGAYEQYF
>TRBV4-1|TRBJ2-3
CASSQASGTDTQYF
>TRBV7-8|TRBJ2-5
CASSWRGVGETQYF
>TRBV21-1|TRBJ2-7
CASSLPRTTLYEQYF
>TRBV4-3|TRBJ2-7
CASSQVRGDEQYF
>TRBV19|TRBJ1-5
CASSMDRGLSNQPQHF
>TRBV19|TRBJ2-7
CASSIEVGQGYEQYF
>TRBV9|TRBJ1-5
CASSVGEESGQPQHF
>TRBV5-1|TRBJ2-7
CASSLDETMWEQYF
>TRBV19|TRBJ2-7
CASSKTSDTYEQYF
>TRBV6-1|TRBJ1-6
CASSGFIQGTRSPLHF
>TRBV4-2|TRBJ2-2
CASSQKAGDNTGELFF